Listed here is a single TCR beta chain. Antigen: not known. The data were obtained in a study of cytotoxic CD8 clonotypes in ibrutinib-treated CLL. Notes on the study in general: Clonality (at baseline) was higher than in age-matched healthy donors and tracked circulating CD8+ T-cell counts. Under therapy, public clonotypes either contracted or stayed stable, and they were uncommon.

Repertoires were generated with immunoSEQ multiplex PCR, while TCRdb's copy carries only in-frame clones and drops some. Among hundreds of thousands of clones listed, more than 75% were seen once. Trimming removed 4 bases at V and 4 bases at J, with 5 bases between. This CDR3 region has 12 residues. Germline values: CDR1 GTSNPN, CDR2 SVGIG (reference sequence). This receptor was identified in a human donor with chronic lymphocytic leukemia. The V and J genes are TRBV30 and TRBJ1-6; D call uncertain. Here the sequenced sample was PBMCs, taken after 12 months of ibrutinib treatment. CDR3 amino acids: CAWTPYNSPLHF. The DNA of the CDR3 is TGTGCCTGGACACCGTATAATTCACCCCTCCACTTT.